This TCR beta chain was identified during a study of T cell repertoires in cytomegalovirus infection. Study-level information: Matching HLA type, along with CMV infection, was indicated by public TCR beta signatures. Study-level points and caveats: Cumulative frequency of public TCR beta families picked out carriers of CMV plus the relevant HLA. HLA-C-restricted, CMV-specific TCR beta clonotypes were dominant ex vivo.

TCRdb re-called the reads with MiXCR, one entry per CDR3 protein. The table records roughly 81,000 distinct CDR3 sequences, 3.7% of them present only once. Between the trimmed V and J ends, which lost 3 bases and 6 bases, there was a span of 19 bases. The CDR3 totals 16 residues. Germline V lookup: CDR1 MNHNS, CDR2 SASEGT. This clonotype has ten or more counts. What it recognizes is unknown. The TCR originated in a human donor in good health (CMV status not recorded). Some clones in this sample may be carry-over from other donors' samples. This chain links TRBV6-1 with TRBJ2-3; tentatively, D is TRBD1 (5 bases). Sequenced input: PBMCs. The CDR3 loop reads CASSDPGQTVRDTQYF. The CDR3 DNA reads as TGTGCCAGCAGTGACCCCGGGCAGACAGTCAGGGATACGCAGTATTTT.